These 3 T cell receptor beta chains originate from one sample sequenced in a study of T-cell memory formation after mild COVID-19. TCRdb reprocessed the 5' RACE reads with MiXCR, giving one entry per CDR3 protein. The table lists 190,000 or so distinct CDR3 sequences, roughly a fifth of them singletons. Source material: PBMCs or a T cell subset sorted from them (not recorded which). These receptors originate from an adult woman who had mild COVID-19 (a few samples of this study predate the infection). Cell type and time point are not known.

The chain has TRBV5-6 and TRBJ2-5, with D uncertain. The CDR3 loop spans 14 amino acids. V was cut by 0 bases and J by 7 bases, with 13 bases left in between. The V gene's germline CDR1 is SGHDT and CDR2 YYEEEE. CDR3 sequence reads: CASSLAGSIGTQYF. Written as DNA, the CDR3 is TGTGCCAGCAGCTTGGCCGGGTCTATCGGGACCCAGTACTTC. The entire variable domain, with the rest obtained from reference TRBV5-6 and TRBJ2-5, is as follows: DAGVTQSPTHLIKTRGQQVTLRCSPKSGHDTVSWYQQALGQGPQFIFQYYEEEERQRGNFPDRFSGHQFPNYSSELNVNALLLGDSALYLCASSLAGSIGTQYFGPGTRLLVL.

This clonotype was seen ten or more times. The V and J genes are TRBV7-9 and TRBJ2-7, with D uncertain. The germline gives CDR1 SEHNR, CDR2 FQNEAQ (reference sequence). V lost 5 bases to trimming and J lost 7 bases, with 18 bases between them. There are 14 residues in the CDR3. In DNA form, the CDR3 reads TGTGCCAGCAGCCCAGTTGTGGTCCCTTGGGAGCAGTACTTC. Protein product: CASSPVVVPWEQYF.

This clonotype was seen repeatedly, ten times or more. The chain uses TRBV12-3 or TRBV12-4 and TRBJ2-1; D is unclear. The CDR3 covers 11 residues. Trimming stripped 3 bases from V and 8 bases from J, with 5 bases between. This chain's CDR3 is CASSFDYEQFF. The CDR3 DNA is TGTGCCAGCAGTTTTGATTATGAGCAGTTCTTC.